One sample yielded the 21 T cell receptor beta chains listed below, sequenced in a study of blood T cell repertoires in COVID-19. Generated by immunoSEQ multiplex PCR, the TCRdb table keeps only in-frame clones and is missing some. The profile shows under 150,000 clones, about four fifths of them singletons. The sample comprised PBMCs or T cells enriched from blood (not recorded which). The receptor source for this set is a woman between 45 and 60 years old who had been exposed to COVID-19.

The chain combines TRBV13 with TRBJ2-5; D unresolved. Germline lookup yields CDR1 PRHDT and CDR2 FYEKMQ (reference sequence). Deletions cut 5 bases from V and 5 bases from J, with 15 bases between. The CDR3 runs to 14 residues. CDR3 amino acids: CASSQVNSLETQYF. Written as DNA, the CDR3 is TGTGCCAGCAGCCAAGTGAACAGCCTCGAGACCCAGTACTTC.

This clone has a count of ten or more. The rearrangement links TRBV19 to TRBJ1-6; TRBD1 is a possible D gene (6 bases). The V end was cut by 11 bases, the J end by 5 bases, with 16 bases between. This CDR3 has 14 residues. In germline, CDR1 is LNHDA, CDR2 SQIVND (reference sequence). The CDR3 DNA is TGTGCCTCCGAACCCCAGGGGAATAATTCACCCCTCCACTTT. Protein sequence: CASEPQGNNSPLHF.

V usage is TRBV15 and J usage is TRBJ1-6; D is perhaps TRBD1 (6 bases). Trimming took 1 base from V and 6 from J, leaving 10 bases between them. Germline-derived CDR1 and CDR2 are LNHNV and YYDKDF (reference sequence). The CDR3 covers 15 residues. The CDR3 region is CATSRVGGGNSPLHF. DNA of the CDR3: TGTGCCACCAGCAGAGTAGGGGGTGGTAATTCACCCCTCCACTTT.

The rearrangement joins TRBV13 to TRBJ2-7; 13 bases map to TRBD2. The length of the CDR3 is 18 residues. The V gene end was trimmed by 5 bases and the J gene end by 6 bases; junction bases not matched to a gene: 16. Germline V gene sequence: CDR1 PRHDT, CDR2 FYEKMQ (reference sequence). The CDR3 nucleotides read TGTGCCAGCAGCCCTACATCCCTGACTAGCGGGGGGTTTGGCGAGCAGTACTTC. It encodes CASSPTSLTSGGFGEQYF.

The DNA for the CDR3 is TGTGCCAGCAGCGAGCGGGTCTCCTACAATGAGCAGTTCTTC. Its protein product is CASSERVSYNEQFF. The V gene is TRBV9, the J gene TRBJ2-1; perhaps TRBD2 as D (6 bases). Germline V lookup: CDR1 SGDLS, CDR2 YYNGEE. CDR3 size: 14 residues. Between the trimmed V and J ends, which lost 3 bases and 0 bases, there was a span of 7 bases.

For this clone: One end of the junction does not line up with germline, which may come from a read error. V gene TRBV4-3 combines with J gene TRBJ1-6; a weak D match, TRBD1 (5 bases). CDR3 length equals 14 residues. Germline lookup yields CDR1 LGHNA and CDR2 YSLEER. The CDR3: CASRQAGYGSPLHF. In nucleotides, the CDR3 is TGCGCCAGCCGCCAGGCAGGGTACGGTTCACCCCTCCACTTT.

The V and J genes are TRBV30 and TRBJ2-3; TRBD1 matches 10 bases. The CDR3 runs to 15 residues. Trimming removed 0 bases from V and 2 bases from J; junction bases left unmatched: 2. The V gene's germline CDR1 is GTSNPN and CDR2 SVGIG (reference sequence). CDR3 region: CAWSVGQGVTDTQYF. For the CDR3, the DNA is TGTGCCTGGAGTGTAGGACAGGGGGTCACAGATACGCAGTATTTT.

The CDR3 DNA follows: TGTGCCAGCAGTTCGCTTAGTCATCAGCCCCAGCATTTT. Translated: CASSSLSHQPQHF. This chain links TRBV27 with TRBJ1-5; D remains unclear. The CDR3 runs to 13 residues. V was pared by 4 bases and J by 5 bases, with 9 bases between. Germline V gene data show CDR1 as MNHEY and CDR2 as SMNVEV (reference sequence).

This clone was picked up a small number of times. V usage is TRBV7-8 and J usage is TRBJ1-2; a weak D match, TRBD1 (6 bases). The length of the CDR3 is 14 residues. V was clipped by 4 bases and J by 3 bases, with 12 bases between them. CDR1 SGHVS and CDR2 FQNEAQ come from the germline V gene. CDR3 DNA: TGTGCCAGCAGCTCACTACAGGGAGACTATGGCTACACCTTC. Amino acid sequence: CASSSLQGDYGYTF.

The V gene is TRBV11-2, the J gene TRBJ2-4; D gene ambiguous. V lost 0 bases, J lost 2 bases, and 8 bases lay in between. Germline V gene lookup returns CDR1 SGHAT and CDR2 FQNNGV. CDR3 length: 15 amino acids. CDR3 residues: CASSLELPPKNIQYF. As DNA, the CDR3 is TGTGCCAGCAGCTTAGAACTCCCTCCCAAAAACATTCAGTACTTC.

The chain combines TRBV3-1 (or the pseudogene TRBV3-2) with TRBJ2-1; 15 bases agree with TRBD2. Germline V gives CDR1 LGHDT, CDR2 YNNKEL (reference sequence). CDR3 size: 17 residues. V dropped 10 bases and J dropped 1; count of bases not matched to a gene: 8. In DNA form, the CDR3 reads TGTGCCACGGGACTAGCGGGAGGTGGGTGGTCCTACAATGAGCAGTTCTTC. Translating it yields CATGLAGGGWSYNEQFF.

The chain carries TRBV4-1 and TRBJ1-3; D possibly corresponds to TRBD1 (5 bases). The CDR3 extends over 14 amino acids. The germline V gene has CDR1 MGHRA and CDR2 YSYEKL. Trimming shortened V by 1 base and J by 3 bases, and 7 bases separated the two germline ends. The DNA for the CDR3 is TGCGCCAGCAGCCAAGGGACATATGGAAACACCATATATTTT. Encoded protein: CASSQGTYGNTIYF.

This clone turned up a few times. This sequence joins TRBV6-6 and TRBJ2-7; 11 nucleotides align to TRBD1. Germline V gene lookup returns CDR1 MNHNY and CDR2 SVGAGI (reference sequence). This CDR3 is built from 14 residues. The ends lost 2 bases at V and 6 bases at J; junction bases unmatched: 3. CDR3 protein: CASSYPGQGVEQYF. In DNA, the CDR3 is TGTGCCAGCAGTTACCCGGGACAGGGGGTCGAGCAGTACTTC.

The CDR3 DNA is TGTGCCAGCAGCGTTTCTAGGAGCTCCTACGAGCAGTACTTC. Its protein is CASSVSRSSYEQYF. The chain combines TRBV11-2 with TRBJ2-7, with D uncertain. This CDR3 spans 14 amino acids. CDR1 is SGHAT and CDR2 is FQNNGV in the germline V gene. V lost 5 bases and J 0 bases, leaving 11 bases between the germline ends. Full variable domain (outside the CDR3, taken from reference TRBV11-2 and TRBJ2-7): EAGVAQSPRYKIIEKRQSVAFWCNPISGHATLYWYQQILGQGPKLLIQFQNNGVVDDSQLPKDRFSAERLKGVDSTLKIQPAKLEDSAVYLCASSVSRSSYEQYFGPGTRLTVT.

The chain is built from TRBV12-5 and TRBJ1-2, with 7 positions matching TRBD1. The J segment lost 8 bases and the V segment lost 1 base, leaving 4 bases of the junction unmatched. The CDR3 length is 13 residues. Looked up from germline, CDR1 is LGHNT and CDR2 is FRNRAP. The CDR3 sequence is CASGLGQGGGYTF. CDR3 bases: TGTGCTAGTGGTTTGGGCCAGGGGGGAGGCTACACCTTC.

The J gene is TRBJ1-1, the V gene TRBV29-1; D is unresolved. This CDR3 is 11 amino acids long. Germline V CDR1 and CDR2: SQVTM, ANQGSEA. Trimming removed 4 bases at V and 8 bases at J, with 11 bases between. The CDR3 nucleotides read TGCAGCGTTGCCCCTCACAGAGAAGCTTTCTTT. This encodes CSVAPHREAFF.

The chain combines TRBV5-6 with TRBJ2-7, with TRBD1 matching over 9 bases. Trimming took 4 bases from V and 4 from J; bases not matched to a gene: 12. There are 16 residues in the CDR3. CDR1 is SGHDT, CDR2 YYEEEE, per germline. CDR3 nucleotide sequence: TGTGCCAGCAGCGCCGCCGGGACAGGGTCAGCGTACGAGCAGTACTTC. Residues: CASSAAGTGSAYEQYF.

The chain recombines TRBV10-3 with TRBJ1-6, with 10 bases lining up with TRBD1. Trimming took 6 bases from V and 5 from J; bases not matched to a gene: 1. The CDR3 contains 14 residues. Germline V CDR1 and CDR2: ENHRY, SYGVKD. CDR3 region: CAIRGQGDNSPLHF. Written as DNA, the CDR3 is TGTGCCATCAGAGGACAGGGGGATAATTCACCCCTCCACTTT.

The V gene is TRBV5-8, the J gene TRBJ1-5; no reliable D call. CDR1 and CDR2 from the germline V gene are SGHTS and YDEGEE. Trimming cost V 1 base and J 0 bases, with 11 bases left between them. The CDR3 consists of 16 residues. This CDR3 reads CASSLFTGYSNQPQHF. The DNA of the CDR3 is TGTGCCAGCAGCTTGTTTACGGGGTATAGCAATCAGCCCCAGCATTTT.

The V and J genes are TRBV28 and TRBJ2-1, with a tentative D call TRBD2 (5 bases). CDR1 and CDR2 (germline): MDHEN, SYDVKM. CDR3 size: 14 residues. V was pared by 4 bases and J by 5 bases, with 12 bases between. Here the CDR3 reads CASSYLGANNEQFF. CDR3 bases: TGTGCCAGCAGTTACCTGGGAGCCAACAATGAGCAGTTCTTC.

As for this clone: Germline is not matched at one junction end, which may reflect a read error. CDR3 protein: CASSFGLAGYNEQFF. The CDR3 DNA follows: TGTGCTAGCAGCTTCGGACTAGCGGGGTACAATGAGCAGTTCTTC. The V call is TRBV7-7, the J call TRBJ2-1, with 12 bases lining up with TRBD2. This CDR3 has 15 amino acids. Germline V CDR1 and CDR2: SSHAT, FNYEAQ (reference sequence).